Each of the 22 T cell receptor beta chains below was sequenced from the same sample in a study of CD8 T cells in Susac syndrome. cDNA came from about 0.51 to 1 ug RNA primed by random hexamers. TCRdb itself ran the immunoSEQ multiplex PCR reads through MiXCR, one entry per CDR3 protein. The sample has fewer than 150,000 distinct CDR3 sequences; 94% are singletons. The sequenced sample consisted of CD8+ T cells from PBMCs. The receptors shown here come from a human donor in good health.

The DNA for the CDR3 is TGTGCCTCGGAAGAAATTAGCAATCAGCCCCAGCATTTT. Amino acids: CASEEISNQPQHF. The chain couples TRBV6-1 to TRBJ1-5; D gene ambiguous. The CDR3 length is 13 residues. V was trimmed by 11 bases and J by 0 bases, leaving 11 bases between them. Germline CDR1 and CDR2: MNHNS and SASEGT.

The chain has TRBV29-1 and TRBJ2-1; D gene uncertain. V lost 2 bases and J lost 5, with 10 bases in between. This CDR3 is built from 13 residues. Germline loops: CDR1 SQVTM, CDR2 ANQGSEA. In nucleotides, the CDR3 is TGCAGCGTTGAATCTAATTGGGACAATGAGCAGTTCTTC. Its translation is CSVESNWDNEQFF.

The CDR3 DNA reads TGTGCCTGGGACCCGGGCCCCTCTGGAAACACCATATATTTT. The encoded protein is CAWDPGPSGNTIYF. The V and J genes are TRBV30 and TRBJ1-3; D unresolved. The CDR3 runs to 14 residues. V dropped 5 bases and J dropped 0 bases, with 11 bases sitting between them. The V gene's germline CDR1 is GTSNPN and CDR2 SVGIG (reference sequence).

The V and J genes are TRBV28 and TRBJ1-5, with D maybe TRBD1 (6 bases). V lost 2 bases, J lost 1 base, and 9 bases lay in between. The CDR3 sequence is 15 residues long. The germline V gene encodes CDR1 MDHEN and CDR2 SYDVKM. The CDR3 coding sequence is TGTGCCAGCAGTTTAACGGGGGCGAGCAATCAGCCCCAGCATTTT. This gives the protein CASSLTGASNQPQHF.

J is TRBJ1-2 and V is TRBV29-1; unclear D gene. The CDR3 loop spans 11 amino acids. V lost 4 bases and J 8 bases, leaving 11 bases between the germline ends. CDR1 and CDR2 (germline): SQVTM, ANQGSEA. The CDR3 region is CSVGQDGGYTF. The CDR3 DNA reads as TGCAGCGTTGGGCAGGATGGCGGCTACACCTTC.

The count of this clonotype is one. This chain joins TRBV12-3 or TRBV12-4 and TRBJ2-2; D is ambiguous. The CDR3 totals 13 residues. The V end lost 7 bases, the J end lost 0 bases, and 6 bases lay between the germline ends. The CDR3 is CASIGTNTGELFF. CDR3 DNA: TGTGCCAGCATCGGAACGAACACCGGGGAGCTGTTTTTT.

The DNA for the CDR3 is TGTGCCAGCAGCTTATCAGGGCTCGCAGATACGCAGTATTTT. Its translation is CASSLSGLADTQYF. The chain combines TRBV7-3 with TRBJ2-3; weak D call: TRBD1 (5 bases). V gave up 2 bases and J gave up 4 bases, with 10 bases separating them. Germline V gene lookup returns CDR1 SGHTA and CDR2 FQGTGA. The CDR3 is 14 residues long.

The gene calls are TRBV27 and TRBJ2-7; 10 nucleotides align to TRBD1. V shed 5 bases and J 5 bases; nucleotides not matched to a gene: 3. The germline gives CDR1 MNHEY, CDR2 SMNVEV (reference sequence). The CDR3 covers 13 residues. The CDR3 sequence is CASSGDRGHEQYF. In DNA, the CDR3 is TGTGCCAGCAGTGGCGACAGGGGGCACGAGCAGTACTTC.

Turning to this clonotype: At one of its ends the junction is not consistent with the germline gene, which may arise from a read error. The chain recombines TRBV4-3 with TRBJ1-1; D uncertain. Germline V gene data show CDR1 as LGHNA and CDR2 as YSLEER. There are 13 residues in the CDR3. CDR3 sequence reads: CASSQVGNIEAFF. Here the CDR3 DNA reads TGCGCCAGCAGCCAAGTAGGCAACATTGAAGCTTTCTTT.

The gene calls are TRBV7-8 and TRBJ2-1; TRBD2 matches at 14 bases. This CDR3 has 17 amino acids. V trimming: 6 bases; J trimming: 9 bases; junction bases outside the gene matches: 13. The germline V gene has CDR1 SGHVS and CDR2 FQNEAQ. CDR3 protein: CASSPVRTSGRSSEQFF. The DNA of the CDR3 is TGTGCCAGCAGTCCCGTCAGGACTAGCGGGAGGTCAAGTGAGCAGTTCTTC.

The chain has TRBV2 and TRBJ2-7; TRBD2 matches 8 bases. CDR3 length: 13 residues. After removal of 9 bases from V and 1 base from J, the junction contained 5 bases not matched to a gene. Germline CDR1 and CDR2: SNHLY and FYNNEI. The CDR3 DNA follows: TGTGCCAGGTCTGTAGCGGGGTCCTACGAGCAGTACTTC. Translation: CARSVAGSYEQYF.

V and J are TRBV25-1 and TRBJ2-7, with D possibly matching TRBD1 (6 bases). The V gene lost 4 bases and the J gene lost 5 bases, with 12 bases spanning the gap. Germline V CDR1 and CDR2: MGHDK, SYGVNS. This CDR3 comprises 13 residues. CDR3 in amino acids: CASSGPYRDEQYF. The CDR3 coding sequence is TGTGCCAGCAGTGGCCCCTACAGGGACGAGCAGTACTTC.

DNA of the CDR3: TGTGCCAGCAGTCGAACAGGGAATAATGAAAAACTGTTTTTT. It specifies CASSRTGNNEKLFF. V is TRBV28 and J is TRBJ1-4, with D possibly TRBD1 on 6 matching bases. CDR3 size: 14 residues. Germline CDR1 and CDR2: MDHEN and SYDVKM. V was trimmed by 5 bases and J by 4 bases, leaving 11 bases between them.

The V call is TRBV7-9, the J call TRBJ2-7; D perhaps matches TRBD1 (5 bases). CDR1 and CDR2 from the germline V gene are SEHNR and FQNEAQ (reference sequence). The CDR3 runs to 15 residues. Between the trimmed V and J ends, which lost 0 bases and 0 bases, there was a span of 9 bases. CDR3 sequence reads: CASSLAGDSSYEQYF. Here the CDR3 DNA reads TGTGCCAGCAGCTTAGCAGGAGACAGCTCCTACGAGCAGTACTTC. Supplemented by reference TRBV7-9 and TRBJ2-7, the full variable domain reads DTGVSQNPRHKITKRGQNVTFRCDPISEHNRLYWYRQTLGQGPEFLTYFQNEAQLEKSRLLSDRFSAERPKGSFSTLEIQRTEQGDSAMYLCASSLAGDSSYEQYFGPGTRLTVT.

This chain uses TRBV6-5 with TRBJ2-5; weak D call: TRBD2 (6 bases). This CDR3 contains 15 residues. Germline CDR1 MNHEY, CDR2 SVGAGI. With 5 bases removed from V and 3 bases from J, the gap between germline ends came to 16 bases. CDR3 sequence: CASSPPRPGEETQYF. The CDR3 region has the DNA TGTGCCAGCAGTCCCCCCCGACCGGGAGAAGAGACCCAGTACTTC.

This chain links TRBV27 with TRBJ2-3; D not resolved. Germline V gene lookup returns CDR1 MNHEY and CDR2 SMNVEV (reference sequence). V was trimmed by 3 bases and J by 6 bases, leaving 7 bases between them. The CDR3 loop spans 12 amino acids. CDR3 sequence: CASSFHGDTQYF. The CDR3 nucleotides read TGTGCCAGCAGTTTCCACGGGGATACGCAGTATTTT.

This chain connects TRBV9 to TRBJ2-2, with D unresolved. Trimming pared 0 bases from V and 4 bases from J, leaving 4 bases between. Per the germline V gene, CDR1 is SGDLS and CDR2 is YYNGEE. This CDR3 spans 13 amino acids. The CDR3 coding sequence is TGTGCCAGCAGCGTAGTAGGCACCGGGGAGCTGTTTTTT. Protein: CASSVVGTGELFF.

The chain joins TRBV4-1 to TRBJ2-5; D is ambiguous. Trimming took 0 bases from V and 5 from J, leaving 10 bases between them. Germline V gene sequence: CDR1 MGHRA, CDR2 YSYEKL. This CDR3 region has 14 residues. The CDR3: CASSQEVPPETQYF. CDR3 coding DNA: TGCGCCAGCAGCCAAGAGGTCCCACCCGAGACCCAGTACTTC.

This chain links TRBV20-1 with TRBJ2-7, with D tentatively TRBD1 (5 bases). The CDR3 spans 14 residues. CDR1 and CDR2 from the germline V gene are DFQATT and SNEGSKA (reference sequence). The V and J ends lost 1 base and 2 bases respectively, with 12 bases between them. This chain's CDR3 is CSARAPDSTYEQYF. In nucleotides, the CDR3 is TGCAGTGCTAGAGCCCCAGACAGTACCTACGAGCAGTACTTC.

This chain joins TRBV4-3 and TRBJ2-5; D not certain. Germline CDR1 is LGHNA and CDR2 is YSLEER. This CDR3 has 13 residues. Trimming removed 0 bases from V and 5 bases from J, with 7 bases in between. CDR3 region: CASSQDLSETQYF. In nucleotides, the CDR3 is TGCGCCAGCAGCCAAGATCTGAGTGAGACCCAGTACTTC.

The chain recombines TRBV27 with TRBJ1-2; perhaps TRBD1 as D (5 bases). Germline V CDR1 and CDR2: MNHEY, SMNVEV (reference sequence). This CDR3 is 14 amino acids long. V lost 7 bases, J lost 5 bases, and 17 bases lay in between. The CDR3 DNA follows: TGTGCCAGCACCCAATCAGGGTCCTTTTATGGCTACACCTTC. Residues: CASTQSGSFYGYTF.

The DNA of the CDR3 is TGTGCCTGGAGTTTCGGCGGCGGGGGGCGAGGTAATGAGCAGTTCTTC. The encoded protein is CAWSFGGGGRGNEQFF. The chain combines TRBV30 with TRBJ2-1, with 8 bases fitting TRBD2. Germline CDR1 GTSNPN, CDR2 SVGIG (reference sequence). Germline trimming cut 2 bases from V and 7 bases from J; bases unmatched to any gene: 13. The CDR3 is made up of 16 amino acids.